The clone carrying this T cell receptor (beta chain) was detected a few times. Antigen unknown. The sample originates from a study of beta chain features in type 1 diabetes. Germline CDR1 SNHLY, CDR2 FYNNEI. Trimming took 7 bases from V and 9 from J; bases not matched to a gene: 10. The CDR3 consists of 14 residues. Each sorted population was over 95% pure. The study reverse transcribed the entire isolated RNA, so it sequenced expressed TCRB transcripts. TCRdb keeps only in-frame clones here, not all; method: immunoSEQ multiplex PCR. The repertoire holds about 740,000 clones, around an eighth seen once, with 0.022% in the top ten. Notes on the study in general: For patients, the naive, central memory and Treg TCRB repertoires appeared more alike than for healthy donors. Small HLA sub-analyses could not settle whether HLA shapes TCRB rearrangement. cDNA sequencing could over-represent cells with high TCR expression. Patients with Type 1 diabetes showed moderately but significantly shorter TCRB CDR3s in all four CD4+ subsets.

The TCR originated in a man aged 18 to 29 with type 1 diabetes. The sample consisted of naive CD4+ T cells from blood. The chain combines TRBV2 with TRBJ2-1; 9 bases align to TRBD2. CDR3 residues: CASNKETSGSEQFF. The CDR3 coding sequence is TGTGCCAGCAACAAAGAGACTAGCGGCTCTGAGCAGTTCTTC. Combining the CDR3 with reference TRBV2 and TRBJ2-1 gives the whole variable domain EPEVTQTPSHQVTQMGQEVILRCVPISNHLYFYWYRQILGQKVEFLVSFYNNEISEKSEIFDDQFSVERPDGSNFTLKIRSTKLEDSAMYFCASNKETSGSEQFFGPGTRLTVL.